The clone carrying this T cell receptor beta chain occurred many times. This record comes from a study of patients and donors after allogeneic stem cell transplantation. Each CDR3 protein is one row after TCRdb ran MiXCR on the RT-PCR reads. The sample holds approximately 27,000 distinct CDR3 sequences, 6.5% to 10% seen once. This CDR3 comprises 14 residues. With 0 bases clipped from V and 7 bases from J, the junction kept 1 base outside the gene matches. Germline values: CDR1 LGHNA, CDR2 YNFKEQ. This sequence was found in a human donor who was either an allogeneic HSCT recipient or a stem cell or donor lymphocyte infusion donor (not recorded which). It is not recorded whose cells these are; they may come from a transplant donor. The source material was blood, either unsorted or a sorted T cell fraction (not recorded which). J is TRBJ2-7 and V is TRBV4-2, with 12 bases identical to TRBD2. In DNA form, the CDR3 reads TGTGCCAGCAGCCAAGAACTAGCGGGGGGTGAGCAGTACTTC. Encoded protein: CASSQELAGGEQYF.